The present TCR beta chain was sequenced within a study of cytomegalovirus exposure and HLA in healthy donors. TCRdb's copy holds only in-frame clones and misses some; the assay was immunoSEQ multiplex PCR. This repertoire shows 220,000 or so clones, approximately 83% found once; its top ten account for about an eighth. Germline-derived CDR1 and CDR2 are SGHRS and YFSETQ. This CDR3 region has 14 residues. Germline trimming cut 3 bases from V and 4 bases from J; bases unmatched to any gene: 4. This chain connects TRBV5-1 to TRBJ2-1, with 7 bases matching TRBD2. The sequencing sample was made of PBMCs. This clonotype was sampled from a woman in her 30s in good health and CMV-seropositive. CDR3 sequence: CASSSTLAYNEQFF. The CDR3 DNA follows: TGCGCCAGCAGCTCAACACTAGCGTACAATGAGCAGTTCTTC. Supplemented by reference TRBV5-1 and TRBJ2-1, the full variable domain reads KAGVTQTPRYLIKTRGQQVTLSCSPISGHRSVSWYQQTPGQGLQFLFEYFSETQRNKGNFPGRFSGRQFSNSRSEMNVSTLELGDSALYLCASSSTLAYNEQFFGPGTRLTVL.